This TCR beta chain was profiled in a study of T cells in localized non-small cell lung cancer. Study results and caveats: Heterogeneity is still possible, as just one tumor region was sequenced.

With regard to this clone: The target antigen is unknown.

Clones were sequenced by immunoSEQ multiplex PCR, and TCRdb holds only the in-frame ones, with some missing. In the table there are some 25,000 clones, 88% of which are singletons. The origin of this receptor is a man between 40 and 69 years old with stage II lung adenocarcinoma. The sample was PBMCs, taken before any cancer treatment.

CDR3 DNA: TGTGCCAGCAGTTACTCACGACAGGGGGTATATGGCTACACCTTC. It codes for CASSYSRQGVYGYTF. The chain has TRBV6-6 and TRBJ1-2, with 9 bases that match TRBD1. Germline lookup yields CDR1 MNHNY and CDR2 SVGAGI (reference sequence). The CDR3 covers 15 residues. V lost 0 bases to trimming and J lost 5 bases; unmatched junction nucleotides: 4.